A selection of T cell receptor beta chains follows, all from one sample in a study of Tregs in tolerant kidney transplant recipients. The assay was immunoSEQ multiplex PCR, and TCRdb's table has in-frame clones only and misses some. The sample has about 60,000 clones; roughly 92% are singletons. Specimen: CD8+ T cells from blood, collected before the transplant. The receptors were gathered from a human donor who received a combined kidney and bone marrow transplant. The CDR3 runs from the conserved cysteine through the conserved F or W. The order of the fields is V gene, clone size, D gene, J gene, CDR3 protein, CDR3 DNA. A D gene is named only where the DNA matches it firmly. Not all rows give a size; the values are once, few, many and, for expanded clones, a class.

TRBV5-1	-	-	TRBJ2-1	CASRLDRSQGDEQFF	TGCGCCAGCAGACTCGACAGGTCGCAGGGCGATGAGCAGTTCTTC
TRBV7-2	-	TRBD1	TRBJ1-2	CASSLHDRASYGYTF	TGTGCCAGCAGCCTACATGACAGGGCGAGCTATGGCTACACCTTC
TRBV4-3	-	-	TRBJ2-2	CASSQDVLGDSSNTGELFF	TGCGCCAGCAGCCAAGACGTGTTAGGTGACAGCTCGAACACCGGGGAGCTGTTTTTT
TRBV25-1	-	-	TRBJ2-4	CASSATGLIQNIQYF	TGTGCCAGCAGTGCAACAGGGTTGATCCAAAACATTCAGTACTTC
TRBV4-1	-	TRBD2	TRBJ2-7	CASSQVSGGLYEQYF	TGCGCCAGCAGCCAAGTTAGCGGGGGCCTCTACGAGCAGTACTTC
TRBV11-3	-	TRBD2	TRBJ2-2	CASSFSGLAGAGGELFF	TGTGCCAGCAGCTTCTCGGGACTAGCGGGAGCGGGCGGGGAGCTGTTTTTT
TRBV11-2	-	-	TRBJ1-1	CASSLVLAGGNTEAFF	TGTGCCAGCAGCTTAGTCCTTGCAGGAGGGAACACTGAAGCTTTCTTT
TRBV19	-	TRBD1	TRBJ2-7	CASSSWDRGSYEQYF	TGTGCCAGTAGTAGCTGGGACAGGGGATCCTACGAGCAGTACTTC
TRBV19	-	-	TRBJ2-7	CASSIYEGSGEQYF	TGTGCCAGTAGTATATACGAGGGCTCGGGGGAGCAGTACTTC
TRBV2	once	-	TRBJ2-7	CASSEAVNYEQYF	TGTGCCAGCAGTGAGGCCGTCAACTACGAGCAGTACTTC
TRBV9	-	TRBD2	TRBJ2-5	CASSPGGAVETQYF	TGTGCCAGCAGCCCCGGGGGGGCCGTGGAGACCCAGTACTTC
TRBV19	-	-	TRBJ1-1	CASSISTVTEAFF	TGTGCCAGTAGTATTTCGACAGTCACTGAAGCTTTCTTT
TRBV19	-	TRBD1	TRBJ2-7	CASSYTGTGYGEQYF	TGTGCCAGTAGCTACACCGGGACAGGGTACGGCGAGCAGTACTTC
TRBV27	-	TRBD2	TRBJ2-1	CASSLKPAGGLSEQFF	TGTGCCAGCAGTCTCAAACCAGCGGGGGGGCTTTCTGAGCAGTTCTTC
TRBV29-1	-	TRBD1	TRBJ2-7	CSVTTAGTGTYEQYF	TGCAGCGTCACCACAGCCGGGACAGGGACCTACGAGCAGTACTTC
TRBV28	-	TRBD1	TRBJ2-7	CASSPRTGLTYEQYF	TGTGCCAGCAGCCCCCGGACAGGACTTACCTACGAGCAGTACTTC
TRBV5-6	few	-	TRBJ2-7	CASSSGTPYEQYF	TGTGCCAGCAGCTCCGGGACACCATACGAGCAGTACTTC
TRBV28	-	-	TRBJ2-7	CASSFPPRGAYEQYF	TGTGCCAGCAGTTTCCCCCCCAGGGGGGCCTACGAGCAGTACTTC
TRBV4-2	-	TRBD1	TRBJ2-7	CASSPGTAAPYEQYF	TGTGCCAGCAGCCCCGGGACAGCAGCACCTTACGAGCAGTACTTC
TRBV7-2	-	TRBD1	TRBJ2-7	CASSPTGAEQYF	TGTGCCAGCAGCCCGACAGGGGCCGAGCAGTACTTC
TRBV9	-	TRBD2	TRBJ2-3	CASSVIAGGLNTQYF	TGTGCCAGCAGCGTTATAGCGGGGGGGCTAAATACGCAGTATTTT
TRBV27	-	-	TRBJ2-2	CASSLFSQTDTGELFF	TGTGCCAGCAGTTTATTTTCCCAGACTGACACCGGGGAGCTGTTTTTT
TRBV15	-	-	TRBJ1-4	CATSRDRGVSSGLFF	TGTGCCACCAGCAGAGATCGAGGAGTCTCCAGTGGGCTGTTTTTT
TRBV4-3	-	-	TRBJ2-3	CASSQDLRQVDTQYF	TGCGCCAGCAGCCAAGATCTACGACAGGTTGATACGCAGTATTTT
TRBV7-3	-	TRBD1	TRBJ1-1	CASSPEDDRGRGTEAFF	TGTGCCAGCAGCCCAGAAGACGACAGGGGGCGCGGCACTGAAGCTTTCTTT
TRBV19	-	-	TRBJ2-1	CASSLQGSSYNEQFF	TGTGCCAGTAGCCTACAGGGTAGCTCCTACAATGAGCAGTTCTTC
TRBV27	-	TRBD2	TRBJ2-1	CASSLGGSSYNEQFF	TGTGCCAGCAGTTTGGGGGGGAGCTCCTACAATGAGCAGTTCTTC
TRBV29-1	-	-	TRBJ1-2	CSVPVNMGGPGYTF	TGCAGCGTCCCGGTAAATATGGGAGGTCCTGGCTACACCTTC
TRBV5-1	-	TRBD1	TRBJ2-5	CASSETGFETQYF	TGCGCCAGCAGCGAGACAGGGTTCGAGACCCAGTACTTC
TRBV7-8	-	-	TRBJ1-2	CASSFEYAGYTF	TGTGCCAGCAGCTTCGAGTACGCGGGCTACACCTTC
TRBV2	-	TRBD2	TRBJ2-7	CASSEPGLAGDPYF	TGTGCCAGCAGTGAACCGGGACTAGCGGGAGACCCGTACTTC
TRBV19	-	TRBD2	TRBJ2-3	CASSMEAGGVTDTQYF	TGTGCCAGTAGTATGGAGGCGGGGGGCGTTACAGATACGCAGTATTTT
TRBV19	few	-	TRBJ1-2	CASSTENYGYTF	TGTGCCAGTTCGACAGAGAACTATGGCTACACCTTC
TRBV29-1	-	TRBD2	TRBJ2-7	CSVETSTTPYEQYF	TGCAGCGTTGAGACTAGCACTACCCCCTACGAGCAGTACTTC
TRBV7-2	-	TRBD1	TRBJ2-1	CASNMGQGDNEQFF	TGTGCCAGCAACATGGGACAGGGTGACAATGAGCAGTTCTTC
TRBV19	-	-	TRBJ2-7	CASSIHGDYEQYF	TGTGCCAGTAGTATACACGGAGACTACGAGCAGTACTTC
TRBV11-2	-	-	TRBJ2-7	CASSLVVGREQYF	TGTGCCAGCAGCTTAGTTGTGGGGCGCGAGCAGTACTTC
TRBV2	-	-	TRBJ2-1	CAKRRDSNHEQFF	TGTGCCAAGAGGCGGGACTCGAACCATGAGCAGTTCTTC
TRBV7-9	-	-	TRBJ1-1	CASSLKAQGMNTEAFF	TGTGCCAGCAGCCTCAAGGCACAGGGCATGAACACTGAAGCTTTCTTT
TRBV7-9	once	TRBD2	TRBJ2-1	CASSYPSGGRYNEQFF	TGTGCCAGCAGCTACCCTAGCGGGGGGCGGTACAATGAGCAGTTCTTC
TRBV28	-	-	TRBJ1-5	CASSLFSGGGNQPQHF	TGTGCCAGCAGTTTATTCTCCGGCGGGGGGAATCAGCCCCAGCATTTT
TRBV4-1	once	TRBD2	TRBJ2-3	CASSPQREGRTDTQYF	TGCGCCAGCAGCCCCCAGCGGGAGGGCCGCACAGATACGCAGTATTTT
TRBV2	-	TRBD1	TRBJ1-6	CASRVGQGINSPLHF	TGTGCCAGCAGGGTTGGACAGGGGATTAATTCACCCCTCCACTTT